The 17 T cell receptor beta chains below come from one sample, sequenced in a study of blood T cell repertoires in COVID-19. Sequencing was performed with immunoSEQ multiplex PCR; in TCRdb, only in-frame clones are kept and a portion is missing. The repertoire holds about 260,000 clones, with 75% to 95% as singletons. The sample comprised peripheral blood. These receptors all come from a young adult with COVID-19, enrolled during active disease.

This CDR3 is CASSPGTSVREQYF. The CDR3 nucleotides are TGTGCCAGCAGTCCCGGGACTAGCGTTCGGGAGCAGTACTTC. The chain couples TRBV6-2 or TRBV6-3 to TRBJ2-7, with 10 bases matching TRBD2. CDR3 size: 14 residues. Trimming at V came to 5 bases and at J to 7 bases, leaving 8 bases not matched to a gene. Germline V lookup: CDR1 MNHEY, CDR2 SVGEGT.

This chain connects TRBV7-2 to TRBJ2-7; 7 bases are a match to TRBD1. CDR1 is SGHTA and CDR2 is FQGNSA in the germline V gene. J lost 5 bases, V lost 3 bases, and 7 bases had no gene match. This CDR3 comprises 14 residues. The CDR3 sequence: CASSFDRVKDEQYF. The CDR3 DNA is TGTGCCAGCAGCTTTGACAGGGTCAAGGACGAGCAGTACTTC.

A single count supports this clone. The chain joins TRBV3-1 (or the pseudogene TRBV3-2) to TRBJ2-7; 15 positions agree with TRBD2. Germline lookup yields CDR1 LGHDT and CDR2 YNNKEL (reference sequence). The CDR3 has 17 amino acids. J lost 5 bases, V lost 0 bases, and 5 bases had no gene match. DNA for the CDR3: TGTGCCAGCAGCCAAGACGGACTAGCGGGAGGGAGGGACGAGCAGTACTTC. Translation gives CASSQDGLAGGRDEQYF.

CDR3 sequence (DNA): TGTGCCAGCAGCCAAACCCGTTACAGGGTCGGAATCGAAACTAATGAAAAACTGTTTTTT. Protein product: CASSQTRYRVGIETNEKLFF. The chain combines TRBV6-6 with TRBJ1-4; D perhaps matches TRBD1 (6 bases). V dropped 6 bases and J dropped 1 base, with 27 bases sitting between them. Germline assignment: CDR1 MNHNY and CDR2 SVGAGI (reference sequence). The CDR3 covers 20 residues.

The chain carries TRBV7-2 and TRBJ2-3; TRBD2 might be the D (6 bases). CDR1 and CDR2 (germline): SGHTA, FQGNSA. Trimming took off 1 base at V and 0 bases at J, with 11 bases between the two ends. This CDR3 region has 16 residues. CDR3 loop: CASSLVPGASTDTQYF. CDR3 sequence (DNA): TGTGCCAGCAGCTTAGTTCCGGGAGCTAGCACAGATACGCAGTATTTT.

This sequence joins TRBV24-1 and TRBJ1-4; the D gene is possibly TRBD1 (6 bases). The germline gives CDR1 KGHDR, CDR2 SFDVKD. The CDR3 consists of 19 residues. V dropped 4 bases and J dropped 0 bases, with 20 bases sitting between them. The CDR3 nucleotides read TGTGCCACCAGTGACCCAACGGGACATTTAGTTGCAACTAATGAAAAACTGTTTTTT. Translation gives CATSDPTGHLVATNEKLFF.

The chain uses TRBV18 and TRBJ1-1; the D is unclear. The CDR3 contains 12 residues. Germline V CDR1 and CDR2: KGHSH, LQKENI. Trimming removed 5 bases from V and 0 bases from J, with 4 bases in between. CDR3 coding DNA: TGTGCCAGCTCAACAGTGAACACTGAAGCTTTCTTT. As protein: CASSTVNTEAFF.

CDR3 in DNA: TGTGCCAGCAGCTTAGGGGGACAGGGGATCTACGAGCAGTACTTC. This encodes CASSLGGQGIYEQYF. The gene calls are TRBV7-2 and TRBJ2-7, with TRBD1 matching 10 bases. V lost 1 base and J lost 3; bases outside the gene matches: 3. This CDR3 has 15 amino acids. Germline CDR1 and CDR2: SGHTA and FQGNSA.

This chain connects TRBV7-2 to TRBJ1-6; D is possibly TRBD1 (6 bases). The CDR3 extends over 13 amino acids. Trimming stripped 2 bases from V and 8 bases from J, with 7 bases between. Germline V gene sequence: CDR1 SGHTA, CDR2 FQGNSA. The CDR3 coding sequence is TGTGCCAGCAGCTTATACAGGGATTCACCCCTCCACTTT. It is translated as CASSLYRDSPLHF.

The CDR3 region is CASSPDRAVYNEQFF. CDR3 sequence (DNA): TGTGCCAGCAGCCCAGACAGGGCCGTATACAATGAGCAGTTCTTC. This rearrangement joins TRBV27 to TRBJ2-1, with 7 bases aligning to TRBD1. The germline V gene encodes CDR1 MNHEY and CDR2 SMNVEV (reference sequence). J gave up 4 bases and V 6 bases, and 9 bases lay outside the gene matches. The CDR3 runs 15 residues.

This clone appeared once. V usage is TRBV6-1 and J usage is TRBJ1-2, with 7 bases lining up with TRBD1. Germline-derived CDR1 and CDR2 are MNHNS and SASEGT. V dropped 2 bases and J dropped 8; count of bases not matched to a gene: 8. CDR3 size: 14 residues. The CDR3 DNA sequence: TGTGCCAGCAGTGAATACCAGGGGGTGGTAGGCTACACCTTC. Translated: CASSEYQGVVGYTF.

The gene calls are TRBV20-1 and TRBJ2-7; D unclear. The V gene's germline CDR1 is DFQATT and CDR2 SNEGSKA (reference sequence). Trimming took 2 bases from V and 3 from J, leaving 5 bases between them. The CDR3 is 11 residues long. The CDR3 coding sequence is TGCAGTGCTAGACAGGACTACGAGCAGTACTTC. This codes for CSARQDYEQYF.

The chain couples TRBV19 to TRBJ1-1; the D gene is possibly TRBD1 (6 bases). The V gene's germline CDR1 is LNHDA and CDR2 SQIVND (reference sequence). The V end was cut by 5 bases, the J end by 6 bases, with 16 bases between. This CDR3 spans 14 amino acids. The chain's CDR3 is CASSAGQTPAEAFF. The CDR3 DNA reads as TGTGCCAGTAGTGCAGGACAGACACCTGCTGAAGCTTTCTTT.

The J gene is TRBJ2-1, the V gene TRBV5-1, with 7 bases aligning to TRBD2. CDR1 and CDR2 from the germline V gene are SGHRS and YFSETQ. The CDR3 has 16 amino acids. With V trimmed by 4 bases and J by 4 bases, 11 bases remained unmatched. For the CDR3, the DNA is TGCGCCAGCAGCCAAGGCCTAGCGGCCGCTTACAATGAGCAGTTCTTC. Translating gives CASSQGLAAAYNEQFF.

The chain couples TRBV7-2 to TRBJ2-2; TRBD2 aligns across 7 bases. Germline V gives CDR1 SGHTA, CDR2 FQGNSA. CDR3 size: 16 residues. Trimming cost V 1 base and J 2 bases; bases outside gene matches: 4. CDR3 DNA sequence: TGTGCCAGCAGCTTAGTTAAGGGACTAAACACCGGGGAGCTGTTTTTT. It yields the protein CASSLVKGLNTGELFF.

This clone was counted only a few times. The chain joins TRBV3-1 (or the pseudogene TRBV3-2) to TRBJ2-3; the match to TRBD2 covers 8 bases. With V trimmed by 4 bases and J by 4 bases, 4 bases remained unmatched. The CDR3 spans 14 residues. Germline V CDR1 and CDR2: LGHDT, YNNKEL (reference sequence). The DNA for the CDR3 is TGTGCCAGCAGCCCCGGACTAGCATCAGATACGCAGTATTTT. Amino acid sequence: CASSPGLASDTQYF.

J is TRBJ2-1 and V is TRBV4-2; TRBD2 is a possible D gene (5 bases). The germline V gene has CDR1 LGHNA and CDR2 YNFKEQ. This CDR3 contains 16 residues. V lost 0 bases and J 5 bases, leaving 14 bases between the germline ends. This CDR3 reads CASSQDDLWGDNEQFF. The CDR3 nucleotides read TGTGCCAGCAGCCAAGATGATCTTTGGGGAGACAATGAGCAGTTCTTC.